These 16 T cell receptor beta chains share one sample of origin, sequenced in a study of cytomegalovirus exposure and HLA in healthy donors. A multiplex PCR was run with 60 Vbeta primers and 13 Jbeta primers. The protocol was immunoSEQ multiplex PCR, while the TCRdb copy is restricted to in-frame clones and leaves out a portion. The table lists 250,000 to 350,000 clones, 75% to 90% of them singletons. Sequences were obtained from PBMCs. These TCRs come from a middle-aged man in good health and CMV-seropositive.

The chain has TRBV9 and TRBJ2-3; the match to TRBD2 covers 7 bases. CDR1 is SGDLS and CDR2 is YYNGEE in the germline V gene. The length of the CDR3 is 15 residues. V lost 0 bases to trimming and J lost 4 bases; unmatched junction nucleotides: 5. The CDR3 region is CASSVETSVADTQYF. In nucleotides, the CDR3 is TGTGCCAGCAGCGTAGAAACTAGCGTTGCAGATACGCAGTATTTT.

The chain recombines TRBV5-6 with TRBJ2-3; D not certain. This CDR3 contains 16 residues. Germline CDR1 SGHDT, CDR2 YYEEEE. Trimming removed 0 bases from V and 4 bases from J, with 15 bases in between. This CDR3 reads CASSLVEFYVADTQYF. The CDR3 DNA reads as TGTGCCAGCAGCTTGGTAGAGTTTTATGTCGCAGATACGCAGTATTTT.

This clone was counted between two and nine times. V usage is TRBV6-1 and J usage is TRBJ1-2, with D perhaps matching TRBD1 (5 bases). The CDR3 has 13 amino acids. Germline V gives CDR1 MNHNS, CDR2 SASEGT. V lost 4 bases to trimming and J lost 3 bases, with 9 bases between them. The CDR3 coding sequence is TGTGCCAGCAGTGCCAGGGAGGACTATGGCTACACCTTC. It translates to CASSAREDYGYTF.

The rearrangement uses TRBV7-9 and TRBJ1-2; TRBD1 agrees at 8 bases. With 5 bases clipped from V and 5 bases from J, the junction kept 16 bases outside the gene matches. The CDR3 length is 17 residues. The germline V gene has CDR1 SEHNR and CDR2 FQNEAQ (reference sequence). The CDR3 sequence: CASSPKPGTGTAYGYTF. In DNA, the CDR3 is TGTGCCAGCAGCCCGAAACCCGGGACAGGCACGGCGTATGGCTACACCTTC.

The sample holds one count of this clone. The chain joins TRBV27 to TRBJ1-4; unclear D gene. Trimming took 7 bases from V and 6 from J, leaving 18 bases between them. This CDR3 has 15 amino acids. Germline V CDR1 and CDR2: MNHEY, SMNVEV (reference sequence). For the CDR3, the DNA is TGTGCCAGCATGTCGAGGAGGGAGGCGGATGAAAAACTGTTTTTT. Translation: CASMSRREADEKLFF.

The chain couples TRBV6-5 to TRBJ2-7; TRBD2 matches 13 bases. CDR3 length: 14 amino acids. Per germline, CDR1 MNHEY and CDR2 SVGAGI. The junction had 3 bases not matched to a gene; V was cut back by 5 bases and J by 5 bases. The CDR3 DNA sequence: TGTGCCAGCAGTGCTACTAGCGGGAGGGACGAGCAGTACTTC. Protein sequence: CASSATSGRDEQYF.

This clone was seen only a few times. The chain joins TRBV4-1 to TRBJ2-1, with D unresolved. The CDR3 is made up of 13 amino acids. Germline CDR1 is MGHRA and CDR2 is YSYEKL. V was cut by 3 bases and J by 10 bases, with 13 bases left in between. CDR3 loop: CASSHYSAEEQFF. The CDR3 region has the DNA TGCGCCAGCAGCCACTACTCCGCGGAGGAGCAGTTCTTC.

This chain connects TRBV28 to TRBJ1-1; D uncertain. Looked up from germline, CDR1 is MDHEN and CDR2 is SYDVKM. CDR3 length: 13 residues. The V end was cut by 2 bases, the J end by 7 bases, with 11 bases between. CDR3 sequence: CASSLSTRGEAFF. In nucleotides, the CDR3 is TGTGCCAGCAGTTTAAGTACGAGAGGTGAAGCTTTCTTT.

V is TRBV5-1 and J is TRBJ2-2; D is unclear. V lost 4 bases and J lost 6, with 16 bases in between. The CDR3 has 15 amino acids. CDR1 and CDR2 (germline): SGHRS, YFSETQ. CDR3 loop: CASSTTVVGSGELFF. The DNA of the CDR3 is TGCGCCAGCAGCACCACAGTGGTTGGGTCCGGGGAGCTGTTTTTT.

This chain joins TRBV7-6 and TRBJ2-3, with D maybe TRBD1 (5 bases). V lost 1 base and J 1 base, leaving 9 bases between the germline ends. The CDR3 runs to 15 residues. Germline V gives CDR1 SGHVS, CDR2 FNYEAQ. The CDR3 DNA is TGTGCCAGCAGCTTAGGGCAGGGCCGCACAGATACGCAGTATTTT. It encodes CASSLGQGRTDTQYF.

This clone was observed a handful of times. This chain connects TRBV6-5 to TRBJ1-1, with 8 nucleotides matching TRBD1. The CDR3 is 12 residues long. Germline CDR1 is MNHEY and CDR2 is SVGAGI. J lost 9 bases, V lost 5 bases, and 5 bases had no gene match. For the CDR3, the DNA is TGTGCCAGCAGTCCCCGACAGGGGAAAGCTTTCTTT. Protein product: CASSPRQGKAFF.

The chain links TRBV2 to TRBJ1-2; D unresolved. The V end was cut by 1 base, the J end by 5 bases, with 14 bases between. The CDR3 consists of 15 residues. The V gene's germline CDR1 is SNHLY and CDR2 FYNNEI. DNA of the CDR3: TGTGCCAGCAGTGAAGATGGAGTTCGTTATTATGGCTACACCTTC. Translation gives CASSEDGVRYYGYTF.

This clone was seen a handful of times. The rearrangement uses TRBV7-6 and TRBJ2-1, with 12 nucleotides matching TRBD2. CDR1 and CDR2 (germline): SGHVS, FNYEAQ. Trimming took 1 base from V and 9 from J; bases not matched to a gene: 7. The CDR3 sequence is 16 residues long. The chain's CDR3 is CASSLGLAGGPGEQFF. The DNA for the CDR3 is TGTGCCAGCAGCTTAGGCCTAGCGGGAGGGCCGGGTGAGCAGTTCTTC.

CDR3 sequence: CASSRGGSGYEQYF. The CDR3 coding sequence is TGCGCCAGCAGCCGCGGGGGATCTGGCTACGAGCAGTACTTC. The rearrangement joins TRBV5-1 to TRBJ2-7; 7 bases match TRBD2. This CDR3 spans 14 amino acids. CDR1 SGHRS and CDR2 YFSETQ come from the germline V gene. V lost 4 bases, J lost 3 bases, and 7 bases stayed unmatched.

The V call is TRBV5-6, the J call TRBJ1-2; D not resolved. Trimming removed 0 bases from V and 4 bases from J, with 16 bases in between. Germline-derived CDR1 and CDR2 are SGHDT and YYEEEE. The CDR3 extends over 16 amino acids. The CDR3 loop reads CASSLDPAVTAYGYTF. In DNA form, the CDR3 reads TGTGCCAGCAGCTTGGATCCCGCGGTAACCGCCTATGGCTACACCTTC.

The CDR3 DNA sequence: TGCGCCAGCAGCCAAGAGCTTCGGGATGAGCAGTTCTTC. Its protein product is CASSQELRDEQFF. The genes are TRBV4-1 and TRBJ2-1, with no clear D. CDR1 is MGHRA and CDR2 is YSYEKL in the germline V gene. The CDR3 totals 13 residues. The ends were cut back, 0 bases at V and 8 bases at J, with 8 bases in the middle.